The present entry profiles one T cell receptor (beta chain) with its context. The entry originates in a study of cytomegalovirus exposure and HLA in healthy donors. Both 60 Vbeta primers and 13 Jbeta primers went into the PCR. Here immunoSEQ multiplex PCR was the method, and the copy in TCRdb shows in-frame clones only, minus some. The profile shows about 190,000 clones, approximately 81% of them singletons. Trimming removed 0 bases from V and 3 bases from J; junction bases left unmatched: 5. Germline V gene sequence: CDR1 SGHAT, CDR2 FQNNGV. This CDR3 is built from 17 residues. The TCR was taken from a man aged 50 to 59 in good health and CMV-seronegative. Sequenced: PBMCs. The rearrangement uses TRBV11-2 and TRBJ2-4; 10 bases fit TRBD1. The CDR3 is CASSLEARTGGKNIQYF. CDR3 bases: TGTGCCAGCAGCTTAGAGGCCCGGACAGGGGGCAAAAACATTCAGTACTTC.